These T cell receptor beta chains were read from a single sample in a study of CD8+ T cells in alopecia areata. The table came from immunoSEQ multiplex PCR; TCRdb's copy has only in-frame clones and leaves some out. Here the sample spans around 100,000 clones, 44% being singletons. This specimen consisted of CD8+ T cells sorted from blood, obtained at week 24, from a patient treated with tofacitinib. The receptors were gathered from a human donor with alopecia areata. CDR3s include the opening cysteine and the closing phenylalanine or tryptophan. Each record gives: clone size, D gene, V gene, J gene, CDR3 DNA, CDR3 protein. A D gene is named only where the DNA matches it firmly. Not all rows give a size; the values are once, few, many and, for expanded clones, a class.

.	.	TRBV9	TRBJ2-7	TGTGCCAGCAGCGTAGATCAGCTTCCGGGCTACGAGCAGTACTTC	CASSVDQLPGYEQYF
few	.	TRBV4-1	TRBJ2-7	TGCGCCAGCAGCCAAGAATTAGGGTTAATCGTCGAGCAGTACTTC	CASSQELGLIVEQYF
.	.	TRBV2	TRBJ2-6	TGTGCCAGCAGTGGGAGCCCTACCTCCGGGGCCAACGTCCTGACTTTC	CASSGSPTSGANVLTF
few	TRBD2	TRBV27	TRBJ2-7	TGTGCCAGCACTAGCGGAGGGCTCGAGCAGTACTTC	CASTSGGLEQYF
.	TRBD1	TRBV27	TRBJ1-2	TGTGCCAGCAGTTTGTCATCGGGACAGGGTTTTGATGGCTACACCTTC	CASSLSSGQGFDGYTF
few	.	TRBV6-5	TRBJ2-5	TGTGCCAGCAGGACATTCGACTCTTCGGAGACCCAGTACTTC	CASRTFDSSETQYF
few	.	TRBV5-8	TRBJ2-3	TGTGCCAGCATCCTCCGGGGGGCGAGTGATACGCAGTATTTT	CASILRGASDTQYF
.	.	TRBV30	TRBJ2-7	TGTGCCTGGGCAACAAGTTCTTTGGGCGAGCAGTACTTC	CAWATSSLGEQYF
.	TRBD1	TRBV7-9	TRBJ1-1	TGTGCCAGCAGCTTATTCACAGGGGGAAACACTGAAGCTTTCTTT	CASSLFTGGNTEAFF
.	.	TRBV5-1	TRBJ2-7	TGCGCCAGCAGCTTGGGCCGAGTCGGGGAAAGAATCTACGAGCAGTACTTC	CASSLGRVGERIYEQYF
few	TRBD1	TRBV2	TRBJ2-1	TGTGCCAGCCGGGGACAGGCTATATACAATGAGCAGTTCTTC	CASRGQAIYNEQFF
few	.	TRBV9	TRBJ2-4	TGTGCCAGCAGCTCGGGGGGCGGAAACATTCAGTACTTC	CASSSGGGNIQYF
.	.	TRBV27	TRBJ2-6	TGTGCCAGCAGTTTCGCTGCCCCTGGGGCCAACGTCCTGACTTTC	CASSFAAPGANVLTF
few	TRBD2	TRBV4-2	TRBJ2-2	TGTGCCAGCAGCCTGCGGGAGCCGAACACCGGGGAGCTGTTTTTT	CASSLREPNTGELFF
.	.	TRBV6-5	TRBJ2-7	TGTGCCAGCAGTTTTAAGGGGTTAGCCTACGAGCAGTACTTC	CASSFKGLAYEQYF
.	.	TRBV7-3	TRBJ2-7	TGTGCCAGCAGCCCTAATAGGTTGGGTCTCATCTACGAGCAGTACTTC	CASSPNRLGLIYEQYF
once	.	TRBV4-1	TRBJ2-7	TGCGCCAGCAGCCAAGGACGGGCCGAGACCTACGAGCAGTACTTC	CASSQGRAETYEQYF
.	TRBD2	TRBV25-1	TRBJ2-7	TGTGCCAGCAGTTTCGGAAGCCCCGCGGGAGGTACCTACGAGCAGTACTTC	CASSFGSPAGGTYEQYF
.	TRBD2	TRBV29-1	TRBJ2-7	TGCAGCGTTGTGCTAGCGGGCTCCTACGAGCAGTACTTC	CSVVLAGSYEQYF
.	TRBD2	TRBV4-1	TRBJ2-1	TGCGCCAGCAGCCAAGAGGCTAGCGGGTATTACAATGAGCAGTTCTTC	CASSQEASGYYNEQFF
.	.	TRBV30	TRBJ1-4	TGTGCCTGGGCGGGGGGTGCGAGCGAAAAACTGTTTTTT	CAWAGGASEKLFF
.	.	TRBV5-1	TRBJ2-3	TGCGCCAGCAGCTTGATAGGCGGGGTCCCTAGCACAGATACGCAGTATTTT	CASSLIGGVPSTDTQYF
.	TRBD2	TRBV29-1	TRBJ2-1	TGCAGCGCCGAGCGGGAGTGGTCCTACAATGAGCAGTTCTTC	CSAEREWSYNEQFF